This TCR beta chain emerged from a study of T-cell reconstitution after alpha-beta-depleted transplantation in children. Points from the study as a whole: From surviving recipient T cells and thymic progenitors came the high day-60 TCRbeta diversity observed in some patients.

V lost 3 bases, J lost 1 base, and 15 bases lay in between. The CDR3 contains 16 residues. Germline loops: CDR1 MGHRA, CDR2 YSYEKL. This clonotype was recorded at least ten times. The antigen is unknown. TCRbeta library construction was performed incorporating unique molecular identifiers. Via MiXCR, TCRdb re-called the PCR reads, giving one row per CDR3 protein. The repertoire has 700,000 to 950,000 distinct CDR3 sequences, 15% to 20% of them found once; the top ten carry around 5.3%. Here the sequenced sample was PBMCs, mostly from graft donor cells, taken 360 days after TCRalphabeta/CD19-depleted stem cell transplant. The chain joins TRBV4-1 to TRBJ2-5, with D unclear. The clonotype was recovered from a male patient between 10 and 17 years old who had a stem cell transplant for acute lymphoblastic leukemia, so the T cells may come from the graft donor. The CDR3 reads CASSHGDALVQETQYF. DNA for the CDR3: TGCGCCAGCAGCCATGGAGACGCGCTTGTCCAAGAGACCCAGTACTTC.